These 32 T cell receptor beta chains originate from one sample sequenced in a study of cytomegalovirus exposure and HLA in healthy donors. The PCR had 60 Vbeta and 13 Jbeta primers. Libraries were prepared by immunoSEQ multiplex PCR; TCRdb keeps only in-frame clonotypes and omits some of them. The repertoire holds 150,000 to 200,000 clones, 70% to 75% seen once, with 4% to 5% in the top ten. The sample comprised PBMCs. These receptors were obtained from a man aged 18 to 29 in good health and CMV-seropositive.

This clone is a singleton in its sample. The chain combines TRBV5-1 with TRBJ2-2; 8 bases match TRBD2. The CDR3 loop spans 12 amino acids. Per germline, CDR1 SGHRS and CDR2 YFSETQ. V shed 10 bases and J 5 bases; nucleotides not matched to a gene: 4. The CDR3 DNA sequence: TGCGCCTCCCGGGAGGGGACCGGGGAGCTGTTTTTT. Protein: CASREGTGELFF.

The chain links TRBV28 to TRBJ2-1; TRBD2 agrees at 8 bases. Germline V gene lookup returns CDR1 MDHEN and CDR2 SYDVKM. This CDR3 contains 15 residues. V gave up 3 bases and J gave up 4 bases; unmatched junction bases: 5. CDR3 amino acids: CASSFGSGVYNEQFF. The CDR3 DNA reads TGTGCCAGCAGTTTCGGTAGCGGGGTTTACAATGAGCAGTTCTTC.

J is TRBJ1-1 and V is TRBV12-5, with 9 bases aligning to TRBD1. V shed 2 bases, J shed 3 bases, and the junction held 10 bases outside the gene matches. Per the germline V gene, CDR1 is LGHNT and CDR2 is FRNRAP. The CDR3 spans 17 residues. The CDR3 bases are TGTGCTAGTGGTTTGCCCAAAACAGGGGGCCAGGACACTGAAGCTTTCTTT. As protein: CASGLPKTGGQDTEAFF. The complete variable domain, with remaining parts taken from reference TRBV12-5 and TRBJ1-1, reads DARVTQTPRHKVTEMGQEVTMRCQPILGHNTVFWYRQTMMQGLELLAYFRNRAPLDDSGMPKDRFSAEMPDATLATLKIQPSEPRDSAVYFCASGLPKTGGQDTEAFFGQGTRLTVV.

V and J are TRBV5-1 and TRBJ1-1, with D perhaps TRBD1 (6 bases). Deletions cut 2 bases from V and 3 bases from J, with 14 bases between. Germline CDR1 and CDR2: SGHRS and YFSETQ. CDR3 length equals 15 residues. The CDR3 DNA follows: TGCGCCAGCAGCTTTAACAGGGCGGGGGACACTGAAGCTTTCTTT. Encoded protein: CASSFNRAGDTEAFF.

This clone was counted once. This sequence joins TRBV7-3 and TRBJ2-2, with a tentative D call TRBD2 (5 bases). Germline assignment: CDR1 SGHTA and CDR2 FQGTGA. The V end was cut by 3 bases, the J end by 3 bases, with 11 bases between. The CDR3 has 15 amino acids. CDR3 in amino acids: CASSFSGKYTGELFF. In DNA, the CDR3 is TGTGCCAGCAGCTTCTCGGGGAAATACACCGGGGAGCTGTTTTTT.

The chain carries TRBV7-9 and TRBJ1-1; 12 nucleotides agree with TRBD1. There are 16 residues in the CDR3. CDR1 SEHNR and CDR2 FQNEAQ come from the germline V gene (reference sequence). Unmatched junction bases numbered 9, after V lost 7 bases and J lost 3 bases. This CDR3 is CASTKGDRGRDTEAFF. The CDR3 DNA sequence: TGTGCCAGCACCAAAGGGGACAGGGGGCGAGACACTGAAGCTTTCTTT.

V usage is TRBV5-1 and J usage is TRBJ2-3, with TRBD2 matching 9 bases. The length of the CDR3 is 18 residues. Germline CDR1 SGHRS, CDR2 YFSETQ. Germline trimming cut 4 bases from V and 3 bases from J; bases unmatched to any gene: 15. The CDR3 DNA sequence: TGCGCCAGCAGCACTGGCAGCGGGGGGATTGATAGGACAGATACGCAGTATTTT. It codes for CASSTGSGGIDRTDTQYF. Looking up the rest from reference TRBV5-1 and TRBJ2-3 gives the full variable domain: KAGVTQTPRYLIKTRGQQVTLSCSPISGHRSVSWYQQTPGQGLQFLFEYFSETQRNKGNFPGRFSGRQFSNSRSEMNVSTLELGDSALYLCASSTGSGGIDRTDTQYFGPGTRLTVL.

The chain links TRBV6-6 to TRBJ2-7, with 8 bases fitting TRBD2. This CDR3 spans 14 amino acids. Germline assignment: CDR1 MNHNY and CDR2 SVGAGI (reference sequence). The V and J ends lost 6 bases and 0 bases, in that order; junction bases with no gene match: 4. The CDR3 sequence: CASRTGTSSYEQYV. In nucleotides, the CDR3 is TGTGCCAGCAGAACCGGGACTAGCTCCTACGAGCAGTACGTC.

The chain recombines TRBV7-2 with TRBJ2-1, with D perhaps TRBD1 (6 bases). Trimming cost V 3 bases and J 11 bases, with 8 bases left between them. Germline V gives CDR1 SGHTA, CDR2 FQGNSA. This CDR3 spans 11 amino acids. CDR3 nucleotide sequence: TGTGCCAGCAGCTTTCGGGACAAGCAGTTCTTC. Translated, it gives CASSFRDKQFF.

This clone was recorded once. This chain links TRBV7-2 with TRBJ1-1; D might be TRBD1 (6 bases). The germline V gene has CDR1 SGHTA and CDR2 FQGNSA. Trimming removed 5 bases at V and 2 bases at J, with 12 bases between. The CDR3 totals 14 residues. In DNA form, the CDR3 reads TGTGCCAGCAGCCCAAGTGGGGGCAACACTGAAGCTTTCTTT. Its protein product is CASSPSGGNTEAFF. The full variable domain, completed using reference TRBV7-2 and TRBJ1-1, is GAGVSQSPSNKVTEKGKDVELRCDPISGHTALYWYRQSLGQGLEFLIYFQGNSAPDKSGLPSDRFSAERTGGSVSTLTIQRTQQEDSAVYLCASSPSGGNTEAFFGQGTRLTVV.

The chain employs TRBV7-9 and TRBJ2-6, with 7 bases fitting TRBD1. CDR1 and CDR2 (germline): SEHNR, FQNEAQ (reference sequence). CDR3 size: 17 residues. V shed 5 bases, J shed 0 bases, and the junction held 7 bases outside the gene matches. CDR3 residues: CASSRQGKHSGANVLTF. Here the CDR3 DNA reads TGTGCCAGCAGCCGACAGGGTAAACACTCTGGGGCCAACGTCCTGACTTTC.

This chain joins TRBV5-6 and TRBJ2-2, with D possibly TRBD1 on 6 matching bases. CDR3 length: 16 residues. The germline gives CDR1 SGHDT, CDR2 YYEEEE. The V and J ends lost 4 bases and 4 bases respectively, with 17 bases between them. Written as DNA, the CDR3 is TGTGCCAGCAGCGTGGACAGAGGTCGGGGCACCGGGGAGCTGTTTTTT. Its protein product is CASSVDRGRGTGELFF.

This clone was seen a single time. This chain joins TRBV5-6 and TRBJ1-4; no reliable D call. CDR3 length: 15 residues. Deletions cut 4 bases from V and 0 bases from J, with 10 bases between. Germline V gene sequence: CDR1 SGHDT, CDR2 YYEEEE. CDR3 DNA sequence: TGTGCCAGCAGCGACGACTATGCAACTAATGAAAAACTGTTTTTT. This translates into CASSDDYATNEKLFF.

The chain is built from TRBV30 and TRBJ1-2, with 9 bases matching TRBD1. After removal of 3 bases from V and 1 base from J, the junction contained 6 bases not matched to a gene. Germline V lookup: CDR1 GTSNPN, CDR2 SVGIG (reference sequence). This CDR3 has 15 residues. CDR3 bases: TGTGCCTGGAGCTCGACAGGGGGTATTAACTATGGCTACACCTTC. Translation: CAWSSTGGINYGYTF.

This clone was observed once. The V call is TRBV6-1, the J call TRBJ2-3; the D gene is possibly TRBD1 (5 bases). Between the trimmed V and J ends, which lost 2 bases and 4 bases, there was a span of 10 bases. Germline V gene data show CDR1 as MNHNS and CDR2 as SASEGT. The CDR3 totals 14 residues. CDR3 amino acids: CASSERGFPDTQYF. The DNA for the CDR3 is TGTGCCAGCAGTGAAAGGGGTTTCCCAGATACGCAGTATTTT.

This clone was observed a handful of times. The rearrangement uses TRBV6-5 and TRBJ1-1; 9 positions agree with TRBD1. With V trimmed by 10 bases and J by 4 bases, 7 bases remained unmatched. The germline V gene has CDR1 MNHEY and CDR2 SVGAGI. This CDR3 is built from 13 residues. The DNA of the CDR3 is TGTGCCACCCATTCGACAGGGGGCACTGAAGCTTTCTTT. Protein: CATHSTGGTEAFF.

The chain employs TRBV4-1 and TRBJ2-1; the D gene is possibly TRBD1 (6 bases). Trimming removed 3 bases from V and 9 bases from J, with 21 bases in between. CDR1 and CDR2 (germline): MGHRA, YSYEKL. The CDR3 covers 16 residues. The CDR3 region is CASSHPKDSPEGEQFF. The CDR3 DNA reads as TGCGCCAGCAGCCATCCAAAGGACAGTCCTGAGGGTGAGCAGTTCTTC.

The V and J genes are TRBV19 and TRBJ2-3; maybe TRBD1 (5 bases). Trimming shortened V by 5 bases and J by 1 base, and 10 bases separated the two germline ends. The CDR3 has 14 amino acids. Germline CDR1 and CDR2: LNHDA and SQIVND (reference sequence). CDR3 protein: CASSEQQGTDTQYF. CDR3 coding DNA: TGTGCCAGTAGTGAACAACAGGGCACAGATACGCAGTATTTT.

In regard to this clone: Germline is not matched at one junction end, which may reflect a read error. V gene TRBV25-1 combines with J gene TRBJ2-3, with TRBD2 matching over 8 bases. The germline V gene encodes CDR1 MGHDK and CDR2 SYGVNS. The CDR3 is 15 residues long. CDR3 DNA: TGTGCCAGCAGTGACTCAGCGGGGGACACAGGTACGCAGTATTTT. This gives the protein CASSDSAGDTGTQYF.

This chain's CDR3 is CASSPGGGADNEQFF. DNA for the CDR3: TGTGCCAGCAGCCCCGGCGGGGGGGCAGATAATGAGCAGTTCTTC. This chain uses TRBV9 with TRBJ2-1; 9 nucleotides align to TRBD2. Germline V lookup: CDR1 SGDLS, CDR2 YYNGEE. The CDR3 has 15 amino acids. V lost 4 bases to trimming and J lost 7 bases; unmatched junction nucleotides: 9.

Here the CDR3 DNA reads TGTGCCAGCAGCCAATGGGCGGGGGGGCCACAAGTCGAGACCCAGTACTTC. The encoded protein is CASSQWAGGPQVETQYF. The chain is built from TRBV4-2 and TRBJ2-5; 9 bases agree with TRBD2. The V and J ends lost 2 bases and 5 bases, in that order; junction bases with no gene match: 12. The V gene's germline CDR1 is LGHNA and CDR2 YNFKEQ. The length of the CDR3 is 17 residues.

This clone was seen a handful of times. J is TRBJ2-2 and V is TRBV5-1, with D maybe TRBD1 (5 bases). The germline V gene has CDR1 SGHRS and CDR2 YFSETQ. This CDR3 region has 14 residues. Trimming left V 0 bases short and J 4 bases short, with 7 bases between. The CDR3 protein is CASSLGGGTGELFF. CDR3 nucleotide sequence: TGCGCCAGCAGCTTGGGGGGCGGCACCGGGGAGCTGTTTTTT.

The DNA for the CDR3 is TGTGCCAGCAGCTTAGTAAGAAGGGACACAATCGGGGAAAAACTGTTTTTT. Translation: CASSLVRRDTIGEKLFF. This chain uses TRBV7-9 with TRBJ1-4; a possible D gene is TRBD1 (6 bases). Per the germline V gene, CDR1 is SEHNR and CDR2 is FQNEAQ (reference sequence). CDR3 length equals 17 residues. With 1 base removed from V and 8 bases from J, the gap between germline ends came to 20 bases. The variable domain in full, with the rest retrieved from reference TRBV7-9 and TRBJ1-4, is DTGVSQNPRHKITKRGQNVTFRCDPISEHNRLYWYRQTLGQGPEFLTYFQNEAQLEKSRLLSDRFSAERPKGSFSTLEIQRTEQGDSAMYLCASSLVRRDTIGEKLFFGSGTQLSVL.

The CDR3 here is CASSWRGTGGYEQYV. DNA of the CDR3: TGTGCCAGCAGTTGGAGGGGGACAGGGGGCTACGAGCAGTACGTC. The V and J genes are TRBV27 and TRBJ2-7; TRBD1 agrees at 11 bases. In germline, CDR1 is MNHEY, CDR2 SMNVEV (reference sequence). The CDR3 runs 15 residues. The V and J ends lost 4 bases and 3 bases, in that order; junction bases with no gene match: 5.

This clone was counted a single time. The CDR3 DNA reads as TGTGCCAGCACCAGTGGACTAGCGGGTACCTACAATGAGCAGTTCTTC. Translation: CASTSGLAGTYNEQFF. The chain joins TRBV5-4 to TRBJ2-1, with TRBD2 identical over 11 bases. Germline CDR1 reads SGHNT; CDR2 reads YYREEE (reference sequence). J was trimmed by 2 bases and V by 6 bases; bases with no gene match: 7. CDR3 length equals 16 residues.

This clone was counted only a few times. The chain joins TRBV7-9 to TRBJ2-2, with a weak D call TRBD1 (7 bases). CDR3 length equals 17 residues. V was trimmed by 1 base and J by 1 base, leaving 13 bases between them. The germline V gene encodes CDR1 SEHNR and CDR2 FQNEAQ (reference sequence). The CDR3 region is CASSLVRQGGNTGELFF. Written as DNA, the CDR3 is TGTGCCAGCAGCTTAGTGCGCCAGGGGGGGAACACCGGGGAGCTGTTTTTT.

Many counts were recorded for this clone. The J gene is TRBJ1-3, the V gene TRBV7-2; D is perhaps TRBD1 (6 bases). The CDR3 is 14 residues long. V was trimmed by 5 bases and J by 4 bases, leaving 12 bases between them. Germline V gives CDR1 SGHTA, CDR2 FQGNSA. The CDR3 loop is CASSLAGDGNTIYF. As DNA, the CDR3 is TGTGCCAGCAGCCTGGCAGGGGACGGAAACACCATATATTTT.

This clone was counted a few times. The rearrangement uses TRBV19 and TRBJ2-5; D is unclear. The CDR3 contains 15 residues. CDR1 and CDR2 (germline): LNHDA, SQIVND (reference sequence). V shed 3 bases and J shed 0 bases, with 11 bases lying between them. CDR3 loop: CASSIVRGYQETQYF. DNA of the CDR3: TGTGCCAGTAGTATCGTCCGCGGATACCAAGAGACCCAGTACTTC.

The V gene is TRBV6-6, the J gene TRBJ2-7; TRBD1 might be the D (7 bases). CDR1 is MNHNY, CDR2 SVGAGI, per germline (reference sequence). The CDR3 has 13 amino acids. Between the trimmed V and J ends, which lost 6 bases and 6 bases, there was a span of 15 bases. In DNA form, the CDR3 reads TGTGCCAGCAGCCCTTCAGGGGGGTCCGAGCAGTACGTC. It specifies CASSPSGGSEQYV.

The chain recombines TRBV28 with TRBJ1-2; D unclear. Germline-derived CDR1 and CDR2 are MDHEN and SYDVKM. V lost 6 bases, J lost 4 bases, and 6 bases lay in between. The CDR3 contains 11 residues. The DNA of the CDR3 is TGTGCCAGCAGCCCGGGCTATGGCTACACCTTC. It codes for CASSPGYGYTF.

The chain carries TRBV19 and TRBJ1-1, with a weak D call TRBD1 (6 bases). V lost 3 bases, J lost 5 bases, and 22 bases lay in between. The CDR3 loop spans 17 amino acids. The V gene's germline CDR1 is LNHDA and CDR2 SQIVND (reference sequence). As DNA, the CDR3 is TGTGCCAGTAGTATCGGCAGGGGCCTCCCCGTCCAAACTGAAGCTTTCTTT. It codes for CASSIGRGLPVQTEAFF.

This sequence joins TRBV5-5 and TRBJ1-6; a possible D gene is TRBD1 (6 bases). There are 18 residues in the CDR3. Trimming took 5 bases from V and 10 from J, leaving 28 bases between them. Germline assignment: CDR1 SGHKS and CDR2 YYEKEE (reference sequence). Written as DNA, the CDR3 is TGTGCCAGCAGGTCCGAAACGACGGGGGGCCCCATCCGATCACCCCTCCACTTT. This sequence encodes CASRSETTGGPIRSPLHF.